The 32 T cell receptor beta chains reported below all come from one sample, sequenced in a study of spatial heterogeneity in lung cancer (dated by TCRdb to the late 2010s). In light of the paper, this sample's time point label describes: sample taken at primary tumor resection. TCR sequencing used whole RNA extracted from tumor and nontumor lung tissue, or from cryopreserved PBMC samples, without cell sorting. Libraries were made using 5' RACE. Data came from a NextSeq 500. The public reads were reprocessed in TCRdb via fastp at Q25 and MiXCR, keeping in-frame beta chains. For every CDR3 protein sequence, its rows merge into one entry that carries the most common genes and DNA. Counted in this sample were 65,000 to 85,000 distinct CDR3 sequences; roughly a fifth of them appeared once. The ten largest clones take up about 6.8% of the sample. The specimen comprised PBMCs, sampled at surgery. The receptors come from a male donor with early-stage non-small cell lung cancer.

J is TRBJ2-3 and V is TRBV29-1; maybe TRBD1 (6 bases). Per germline, CDR1 SQVTM and CDR2 ANQGSEA. Trimming stripped 5 bases from V and 9 bases from J, with 21 bases between. The CDR3 totals 14 residues. In DNA form, the CDR3 reads TGCAGCGTTATGGGACACCTTTGGCCGAGGACGCAGTATTTT. Its translation: CSVMGHLWPRTQYF.

This clonotype came up a few times. This rearrangement joins TRBV7-6 to TRBJ1-3; no definite D call. Trimming shortened V by 9 bases and J by 0 bases, and 12 bases separated the two germline ends. Germline V gene sequence: CDR1 SGHVS, CDR2 FNYEAQ. The CDR3 contains 14 residues. The CDR3 DNA sequence: TGTGCCAGTGGACGGACCTACTCTGGAAACACCATATATTTT. It translates to CASGRTYSGNTIYF.

This clonotype has a single count. The genes are TRBV25-1 and TRBJ2-2; D is unclear. From germline, CDR1 is MGHDK and CDR2 SYGVNS. V dropped 5 bases and J dropped 6 bases, with 4 bases sitting between them. The CDR3 is 11 amino acids. The CDR3 bases are TGTGCCAGCAGTCAATCCGGGGAGCTGTTTTTT. Translation gives CASSQSGELFF.

The sample holds many counts of this clonotype. The chain employs TRBV7-2 and TRBJ2-1; D could derive from TRBD1 or TRBD2 (5 bases each). CDR1 and CDR2 (germline): SGHTA, FQGNSA. The CDR3 contains 13 residues. Trimming left V 7 bases short and J 9 bases short, with 16 bases between. The CDR3 nucleotides read TGTGCCAGCACCAAAGGGATGGGGACTGAGCAGTTCTTC. Protein: CASTKGMGTEQFF.

This clonotype has more than one count but fewer than ten. The chain joins TRBV19 to TRBJ2-2, with TRBD2 identical over 11 bases. The V gene's germline CDR1 is LNHDA and CDR2 SQIVND (reference sequence). V lost 3 bases to trimming and J lost 0 bases; unmatched junction nucleotides: 15. The CDR3 is 21 amino acids. For the CDR3, the DNA is TGTGCCAGTAGTATCGGGCTAGCGGGGGGACTCCCATCCGCGAACACCGGGGAGCTGTTTTTT. It codes for CASSIGLAGGLPSANTGELFF. Drawing the rest from reference TRBV19 and TRBJ2-2, the complete variable domain is DGGITQSPKYLFRKEGQNVTLSCEQNLNHDAMYWYRQDPGQGLRLIYYSQIVNDFQKGDIAEGYSVSREKKESFPLTVTSAQKNPTAFYLCASSIGLAGGLPSANTGELFFGEGSRLTVL.

This clonotype was counted ten times or more. This rearrangement joins TRBV14 to TRBJ2-7, with a weak D call TRBD1 (6 bases). V was clipped by 0 bases and J by 4 bases, with 13 bases between them. The germline V gene encodes CDR1 SGHDN and CDR2 FVKESK. This CDR3 spans 15 amino acids. The CDR3 region has the DNA TGTGCCAGCAGCCAAGACCCCGGGACAAAGTACGAGCAGTACTTC. Translating gives CASSQDPGTKYEQYF. The full variable domain, with the rest looked up from reference TRBV14 and TRBJ2-7, is EAGVTQFPSHSVIEKGQTVTLRCDPISGHDNLYWYRRVMGKEIKFLLHFVKESKQDESGMPNNRFLAERTGGTYSTLKVQPAELEDSGVYFCASSQDPGTKYEQYFGPGTRLTVT.

This clonotype was picked up many times. This chain uses TRBV19 with TRBJ2-2, with unresolved D. The CDR3 covers 12 residues. The V and J ends lost 7 bases and 3 bases respectively, with 6 bases between them. CDR1 is LNHDA and CDR2 is SQIVND in the germline V gene (reference sequence). This CDR3 reads CASKGDTGELFF. The CDR3, as DNA: TGTGCCAGTAAAGGAGACACCGGGGAGCTGTTTTTT.

This sequence joins TRBV20-1 and TRBJ1-2; D remains ambiguous. V lost 3 bases, J lost 8 bases, and 16 bases lay in between. The CDR3 is 13 residues long. Germline V gene sequence: CDR1 DFQATT, CDR2 SNEGSKA (reference sequence). The CDR3 protein is CSASETVDWGYTF. CDR3 DNA: TGCAGTGCTAGTGAGACCGTCGATTGGGGCTACACCTTC.

This clonotype was picked up many times. The chain couples TRBV7-2 to TRBJ2-7; D remains ambiguous. This CDR3 has 14 amino acids. Germline CDR1 and CDR2: SGHTA and FQGNSA. V gave up 2 bases and J gave up 2 bases, with 10 bases separating them. The CDR3: CASSLRRITYEQYF. In DNA, the CDR3 is TGTGCCAGCAGCTTAAGGCGGATTACCTACGAGCAGTACTTC.

This clonotype has just a few counts. This chain connects TRBV3-1 to TRBJ2-3, with D possibly being TRBD2 (6 bases). CDR1 is LGHDT and CDR2 is YNNKEL in the germline V gene (reference sequence). The V gene lost 8 bases and the J gene lost 4 bases, with 10 bases spanning the gap. The CDR3 length is 12 residues. The CDR3 DNA follows: TGTGCCAGCGGGGAGGTTGCAGATACGCAGTATTTT. Residues: CASGEVADTQYF.

In its sample, this clonotype was seen a few times. This chain joins TRBV11-3 and TRBJ2-5; 7 nucleotides agree with TRBD2. The V gene end was trimmed by 7 bases and the J gene end by 3 bases; junction bases not matched to a gene: 8. The V gene's germline CDR1 is SGHNT and CDR2 YENEEA. The CDR3 runs 14 residues. The CDR3 reads CASKIAGPKETQYF. CDR3 sequence (DNA): TGTGCCAGCAAGATAGCGGGCCCAAAAGAGACCCAGTACTTC. Full variable domain (missing parts from reference TRBV11-3 and TRBJ2-5): EAGVVQSPRYKIIEKKQPVAFWCNPISGHNTLYWYLQNLGQGPELLIRYENEEAVDDSQLPKDRFSAERLKGVDSTLKIQPAELGDSAVYLCASKIAGPKETQYFGPGTRLLVL.

The chain is built from TRBV3-1 and TRBJ2-2, with a possible D match to TRBD2 (6 bases). CDR1 and CDR2 from the germline V gene are LGHDT and YNNKEL (reference sequence). The V end lost 7 bases, the J end lost 8 bases, and 17 bases lay between the germline ends. This CDR3 is built from 14 residues. The CDR3 nucleotides read TGTGCCAGCAATGGGGACGGGAGTTTTGGGGAGCTGTTTTTT. This encodes CASNGDGSFGELFF.

At least ten counts were recorded for this clonotype. The gene calls are TRBV19 and TRBJ2-3; 10 bases map to TRBD2. Losses at the gene ends were 8 bases for V and 3 bases for J; bases not matched to a gene: 11. CDR1 and CDR2 from the germline V gene are LNHDA and SQIVND (reference sequence). CDR3 size: 16 residues. Written as DNA, the CDR3 is TGTGCCAGTTCCTCAGCCCCTAGCGGGGGAACAGATACGCAGTATTTT. As protein: CASSSAPSGGTDTQYF.

This clonotype showed up just a few times. The rearrangement joins TRBV4-1 to TRBJ1-4, with 8 nucleotides matching TRBD1. Trimming took 1 base from V and 5 from J; bases not matched to a gene: 6. This CDR3 contains 16 residues. Germline CDR1 MGHRA, CDR2 YSYEKL. This CDR3 reads CASSQGSDRENEKLFF. The CDR3 DNA follows: TGCGCCAGCAGCCAAGGATCGGACAGGGAGAATGAAAAACTGTTTTTT.

This clonotype came up a few times. This chain joins TRBV2 and TRBJ2-1, with D unresolved. The CDR3 totals 13 residues. The germline gives CDR1 SNHLY, CDR2 FYNNEI. V lost 3 bases and J lost 5, with 8 bases in between. The CDR3 protein is CASSELVNNEQFF. The CDR3 DNA sequence: TGTGCCAGCAGTGAGCTGGTAAACAATGAGCAGTTCTTC.

At least ten counts were recorded for this clonotype. The V call is TRBV10-3, the J call TRBJ1-1, with D unclear. Germline V gene data show CDR1 as ENHRY and CDR2 as SYGVKD. Trimming shortened V by 8 bases and J by 0 bases, and 13 bases separated the two germline ends. The CDR3 runs to 14 residues. For the CDR3, the DNA is TGTGCCATCGGTGGTTTGCAGCTGAACACTGAAGCTTTCTTT. Residues: CAIGGLQLNTEAFF.

This clonotype was recorded a few times. The gene calls are TRBV29-1 and TRBJ1-1; D unclear. CDR1 is SQVTM and CDR2 is ANQGSEA in the germline V gene. The CDR3 consists of 13 residues. Trimming stripped 4 bases from V and 1 base from J, with 10 bases between. In DNA form, the CDR3 reads TGCAGCGTTGTGGAACAGCCGAACACTGAAGCTTTCTTT. This codes for CSVVEQPNTEAFF.

In nucleotides, the CDR3 is TGTGCCAGCAGTGCCGGGACAGTCCAAGAGACCCAGTACTTC. This codes for CASSAGTVQETQYF. V is TRBV6-6 and J is TRBJ2-5; 7 nucleotides agree with TRBD1. The V segment lost 5 bases and the J segment 1 base; nucleotides outside the gene matches: 4. CDR3 size: 14 residues. CDR1 MNHNY and CDR2 SVGAGI come from the germline V gene (reference sequence).

In its sample, this clonotype was seen many times. The chain uses TRBV7-6 and TRBJ2-1, with a weak D call TRBD2 (7 bases). Germline CDR1 and CDR2: SGHVS and FNYEAQ. V was trimmed by 0 bases and J by 2 bases, leaving 14 bases between them. The CDR3 length is 17 residues. The CDR3 DNA is TGTGCCAGCAGCTTAGCGTCCGGGGGGCCTCCCTACAATGAGCAGTTCTTC. Amino acid sequence: CASSLASGGPPYNEQFF.

Only a few counts were recorded for this clonotype. The chain recombines TRBV28 with TRBJ1-1; the match to TRBD1 covers 8 bases. Germline lookup yields CDR1 MDHEN and CDR2 SYDVKM. The CDR3 sequence is 14 residues long. V was pared by 6 bases and J by 3 bases, with 6 bases of the junction left unmatched. CDR3: CASRLWTGHTEAFF. CDR3 nucleotides: TGTGCCAGCAGGCTTTGGACAGGGCACACTGAAGCTTTCTTT. Drawing the rest from reference TRBV28 and TRBJ1-1, the complete variable domain is DVKVTQSSRYLVKRTGEKVFLECVQDMDHENMFWYRQDPGLGLRLIYFSYDVKMKEKGDIPEGYSVSREKKERFSLILESASTNQTSMYLCASRLWTGHTEAFFGQGTRLTVV.

This chain joins TRBV19 and TRBJ2-7; 15 bases are a match to TRBD2. CDR1 and CDR2 (germline): LNHDA, SQIVND (reference sequence). Trimming removed 7 bases from V and 6 bases from J; junction bases left unmatched: 10. The CDR3 has 16 residues. CDR3 DNA sequence: TGTGCCAGTACCGGACTAGCGGGAGGGCATCTCCGCGAGCAGTACTTC. Translated, it gives CASTGLAGGHLREQYF.

This chain joins TRBV6-2 or TRBV6-3 and TRBJ2-2; possible D gene TRBD2, 5 bases. The germline CDR1 and CDR2 sequences are MNHEY and SVGEGT. V was clipped by 7 bases and J by 6 bases, with 9 bases between them. This CDR3 region has 12 residues. CDR3 coding DNA: TGTGCCAGCAACTCGAGGGCCGGGGAGCTGTTTTTT. The encoded protein is CASNSRAGELFF.

V gene TRBV6-5 combines with J gene TRBJ1-1; possible D gene TRBD1, 6 bases. Germline CDR1 reads MNHEY; CDR2 reads SVGAGI. With 9 bases removed from V and 7 bases from J, the gap between germline ends came to 18 bases. The CDR3 loop spans 13 amino acids. The CDR3 nucleotides are TGTGCCAGTCGAGGGGGAGCTACCGATGAAGCTTTCTTT. This gives the protein CASRGGATDEAFF.

A few counts support this clonotype. The chain couples TRBV29-1 to TRBJ2-4, with 10 bases identical to TRBD1. This CDR3 is built from 14 residues. Germline V gene data show CDR1 as SQVTM and CDR2 as ANQGSEA. V trimming: 4 bases; J trimming: 2 bases; junction bases outside the gene matches: 2. The CDR3, as DNA: TGCAGCGTTGCGACAGGGGGCACCAAAAACATTCAGTACTTC. This translates into CSVATGGTKNIQYF.

This clonotype was picked up one time. V usage is TRBV2 and J usage is TRBJ2-1, with 8 nucleotides matching TRBD1. The ends lost 7 bases at V and 8 bases at J; junction bases unmatched: 7. Germline V CDR1 and CDR2: SNHLY, FYNNEI. This CDR3 has 13 residues. The CDR3, as DNA: TGTGCCAGCACCCTGACAGGGGTGGATGAGCAGTTCTTC. As protein: CASTLTGVDEQFF.

J is TRBJ1-4 and V is TRBV7-8, with D uncertain. The V end lost 4 bases, the J end lost 0 bases, and 9 bases lay between the germline ends. Germline V gene sequence: CDR1 SGHVS, CDR2 FQNEAQ. This CDR3 is built from 15 residues. CDR3 sequence: CASSSSHTTNEKLFF. For the CDR3, the DNA is TGTGCCAGCAGCTCCTCCCACACAACTAATGAAAAACTGTTTTTT.

This clonotype was detected ten times or more. The J gene is TRBJ2-3, the V gene TRBV29-1; D possibly uses TRBD1 or TRBD2 (5 bases each). This CDR3 comprises 12 residues. CDR1 SQVTM and CDR2 ANQGSEA come from the germline V gene. Trimming left V 6 bases short and J 2 bases short, with 9 bases between. The CDR3 bases are TGCAGCGTGGGGGATATCACAGATACGCAGTATTTT. The encoded protein is CSVGDITDTQYF.

This clonotype was seen more than once but under ten times. The CDR3 DNA follows: TGTGCCAGCGGACAGGGGGCAGATACGCAGTATTTT. Its translation: CASGQGADTQYF. The chain has TRBV19 and TRBJ2-3; 10 positions match TRBD1. The ends lost 9 bases at V and 4 bases at J; junction bases unmatched: 1. The germline gives CDR1 LNHDA, CDR2 SQIVND (reference sequence). The CDR3 has 12 amino acids. Full variable domain (outside the CDR3, taken from reference TRBV19 and TRBJ2-3): DGGITQSPKYLFRKEGQNVTLSCEQNLNHDAMYWYRQDPGQGLRLIYYSQIVNDFQKGDIAEGYSVSREKKESFPLTVTSAQKNPTAFYLCASGQGADTQYFGPGTRLTVL.

Here the CDR3 reads CSGNVQGDEQYF. The CDR3 nucleotides are TGCAGCGGGAACGTACAGGGGGACGAGCAGTACTTC. The V and J genes are TRBV29-1 and TRBJ2-7, with 8 nucleotides matching TRBD1. The CDR3 loop spans 12 amino acids. J lost 5 bases, V lost 7 bases, and 7 bases had no gene match. Germline values: CDR1 SQVTM, CDR2 ANQGSEA.

This chain joins TRBV28 and TRBJ2-4, with a weak D call TRBD1 (5 bases). Deletions cut 8 bases from V and 2 bases from J, with 13 bases between. The CDR3 length is 14 residues. Germline loops: CDR1 MDHEN, CDR2 SYDVKM. CDR3 region: CASGHPLTKNIQYF. As DNA, the CDR3 is TGTGCCAGCGGACATCCCCTAACCAAAAACATTCAGTACTTC.

The chain uses TRBV30 and TRBJ1-1; 7 bases align to TRBD1. The CDR3 contains 12 residues. Germline lookup yields CDR1 GTSNPN and CDR2 SVGIG (reference sequence). Trimming removed 2 bases from V and 11 bases from J; junction bases left unmatched: 8. The CDR3 DNA reads TGTGCCTGGAGTCCCAGACAGGGAAAGGCTTTCTTT. Translation gives CAWSPRQGKAFF.

This clonotype was recorded at least ten times. This chain links TRBV5-6 with TRBJ1-5; D unresolved. V was pared by 4 bases and J by 7 bases, with 9 bases between. The CDR3 loop spans 12 amino acids. The germline CDR1 and CDR2 sequences are SGHDT and YYEEEE. CDR3 loop: CASSQYRQPQHF. The CDR3 DNA follows: TGTGCCAGCAGCCAATACCGACAGCCCCAGCATTTT. Drawing the rest from reference TRBV5-6 and TRBJ1-5, the complete variable domain is DAGVTQSPTHLIKTRGQQVTLRCSPKSGHDTVSWYQQALGQGPQFIFQYYEEEERQRGNFPDRFSGHQFPNYSSELNVNALLLGDSALYLCASSQYRQPQHFGDGTRLSIL.